The rows below give T cell receptor beta chains drawn from one sample of a study of cytomegalovirus exposure and HLA in healthy donors. Profiled with immunoSEQ multiplex PCR; TCRdb holds only in-frame clones, not every one. The sample shows about 200,000 clones, and about 6% sits with its ten largest clones. The sequencing input was PBMCs. These receptors were taken from a man younger than 40 in good health and CMV-seronegative. CDR3s include the opening cysteine and the closing phenylalanine or tryptophan. A D gene is named only where the DNA matches it firmly.

TRBV5-8	TRBD2	TRBJ2-1	TGTGCCAGCAGCTTGACGGGAGGGATTAATGAGCAGTTCTTC	CASSLTGGINEQFF
TRBV5-4	-	TRBJ2-7	TGTGCCAGCAGCCCCGGGGACTCCTACGAGCAGTACTTC	CASSPGDSYEQYF
TRBV6-5	-	TRBJ1-1	TGTGCCAGCACCCTCCGGGGGGGGGACACTGAAGCTTTCTTT	CASTLRGGDTEAFF
TRBV28	-	TRBJ1-5	TGTGCCAGCATAAGATCCCTATATAGCAATCAGCCCCAGCATTTT	CASIRSLYSNQPQHF
TRBV5-1	-	TRBJ1-1	TGCGCCAGCAGCTTTGATTGGGGCAGCTCGAACACTGAAGCTTTCTTT	CASSFDWGSSNTEAFF
TRBV5-5	-	TRBJ2-2	TGTGCCAGCAGCTTGGGGTTCGGGGGTGGCACCGGGGAGCTGTTTTTT	CASSLGFGGGTGELFF
TRBV6-5	TRBD2	TRBJ2-1	TGTGCCAGCAGTTACGGCCTAGCGGGCGACAATGAGCAGTTCTTC	CASSYGLAGDNEQFF
TRBV10-3	-	TRBJ1-1	TGTGCCACCAGCCGGGGGACCCCGGGAGATGGGGCTGAAGCTTTCTTT	CATSRGTPGDGAEAFF
TRBV7-2	-	TRBJ2-5	TGTGCCAGCAGCCCCCCTCGTTTAGCCCAAGAGACCCAGTACTTC	CASSPPRLAQETQYF
TRBV18	-	TRBJ1-1	TGTGCCAGCTCACCCGGTCAGGGGAACACTGAAGCTTTCTTT	CASSPGQGNTEAFF
TRBV4-1	TRBD1	TRBJ1-4	TGCGCCAGCAGCCCTGGGACAGGGGGTAAGGCTGCTAATGAAAAACTGTTTTTT	CASSPGTGGKAANEKLFF
TRBV19	-	TRBJ1-1	TGTGCCAGTAGTATAGACATACAGGGCTCCACTGAAGCTTTCTTT	CASSIDIQGSTEAFF
TRBV28	-	TRBJ2-1	TGTGCCAGCAGTTCTCCTGGGGGGTCTAGCTCCTACAATGAGCAGTTCTTC	CASSSPGGSSSYNEQFF
TRBV5-1	TRBD2	TRBJ2-2	TGCGCCAGCAGCCGCGGGACTAGCCTAAACACCGGGGAGCTGTTTTTT	CASSRGTSLNTGELFF
TRBV5-8	-	TRBJ1-5	TGTGCCAGCAGCAGCGGGACTTCGAGCAATCAGCCCCAGCATTTT	CASSSGTSSNQPQHF
TRBV19	TRBD1	TRBJ1-4	TGTGCCAGTAGTATAGTCGGGACAGGAGTAGGTGAAAAACTGTTTTTT	CASSIVGTGVGEKLFF
TRBV19	-	TRBJ1-5	TGTGCCAGTAGTATTGGGTGGGCCAGCAATCAGCCCCAGCATTTT	CASSIGWASNQPQHF
TRBV9	TRBD1	TRBJ1-1	TGTGCCAGCAGCATCGCCGGGACAGGGGGCACTGAAGCTTTCTTT	CASSIAGTGGTEAFF
TRBV29-1	-	TRBJ1-2	TGCAGCGTTGAAGATCCGCCGGTCGCTAACTATGGCTACACCTTC	CSVEDPPVANYGYTF
TRBV4-1	TRBD2	TRBJ2-1	TGCGCCAGCAGCCAACCCGGACTAGCATCCTACAATGAGCAGTTCTTC	CASSQPGLASYNEQFF
TRBV5-6	-	TRBJ2-4	TGTGCCAGCAGCTCGAGCAGGGGTTGGAGAAACATTCAGTACTTC	CASSSSRGWRNIQYF
TRBV7-8	TRBD1	TRBJ1-5	TGTGCCAGCAGCTCCGTCGGCAGGGGGCATCAGCCCCAGCATTTT	CASSSVGRGHQPQHF
TRBV6-5	-	TRBJ1-1	TGTGCCAGCAATCAGAACACTGAAGCTTTCTTT	CASNQNTEAFF
TRBV28	-	TRBJ2-7	TGTGCCAGCAGCTCTGGGGGCACCCGCTACGAGCAGTACTTC	CASSSGGTRYEQYF
TRBV6-5	TRBD1	TRBJ2-7	TGTGCCAGCAGTTACCTGGAGACAGGGGTCTACGAGCAGTACTTC	CASSYLETGVYEQYF
TRBV7-3	TRBD2	TRBJ2-1	TGTGCCAGCAGCTCCTCCGGGACTAGCCCTTACAATGAGCAGTTCTTC	CASSSSGTSPYNEQFF
TRBV27	-	TRBJ1-5	TGTGCCAGCAGTTCGGGCAGGGACAATCAGCCCCAGCATTTT	CASSSGRDNQPQHF
TRBV9	TRBD1	TRBJ1-4	TGTGCCAGCAGTGACGGACAGGTCCTAAATGAAAAACTGTTTTTT	CASSDGQVLNEKLFF
TRBV10-1	TRBD1	TRBJ1-4	TGCGCCAGCAGCGGGACAGGGGGCGAAGAAAAACTGTTTTTT	CASSGTGGEEKLFF
TRBV5-5	-	TRBJ2-1	TGTGCCAGCAGCCTGTTGCGCGGCTACAATGAGCAGTTCTTC	CASSLLRGYNEQFF
TRBV27	-	TRBJ1-5	TGTGCCAGCAGTTTTGGAGGGAATAGCAATCAGCCCCAGCATTTT	CASSFGGNSNQPQHF
TRBV14	-	TRBJ1-4	TGTGCCAGCAGCCCAAGGGGGGGCGAAAAACTGTTTTTT	CASSPRGGEKLFF
TRBV6-1	-	TRBJ1-2	TGTGCCAGCAGTGAATTAGTCGTGGACAGTAGCTATGGCTACACCTTC	CASSELVVDSSYGYTF
TRBV19	TRBD2	TRBJ2-7	TGTGCCACAGACCCCCGTGGGACGGGGGGATACGAGCAGTACTTC	CATDPRGTGGYEQYF
TRBV5-4	-	TRBJ1-2	TGTGCCAGCAGCTCGGACAGTATTGGAGGCTACACCTTC	CASSSDSIGGYTF
TRBV7-8	TRBD1	TRBJ1-5	TGTGCCAGCAGCCTCTGGACAGGGTCAAGTCAGCCCCAGCATTTT	CASSLWTGSSQPQHF
TRBV19	TRBD1	TRBJ1-1	TGTGCCAGTAGTATGATAGAGGGAAGACAGGGCTACACTGAAGCTTTCTTT	CASSMIEGRQGYTEAFF
TRBV2	-	TRBJ1-3	TGTGCCAGCAGTCAGGGTCAACACTCTGGAAACACCATATATTTT	CASSQGQHSGNTIYF
TRBV14	-	TRBJ2-7	TGTGCCAGCACCTCCCAGGGGAGGGCATACGAGCAGTACTTC	CASTSQGRAYEQYF
TRBV6-5	-	TRBJ1-2	TGTGCCAGCAGTTACTCGACAAACTATGGCTACACCTTC	CASSYSTNYGYTF
TRBV13	-	TRBJ2-3	TGTGCCAGCAACCTAGGCCGGGGATCGGGCACAGATACGCAGTATTTT	CASNLGRGSGTDTQYF
TRBV19	-	TRBJ2-3	TGTGCCACTAGGGCACAGCTGCTCAGCACAGATACGCAGTATTTT	CATRAQLLSTDTQYF
TRBV11-3	TRBD1	TRBJ1-6	TGTGCCAGCAGCTCGGGACAGGGCTATTCACCCCTCCACTTT	CASSSGQGYSPLHF
TRBV28	-	TRBJ1-2	TGTGCCAGCAGTCGCCCCGCCAGGGGAAACTATGGCTACACCTTC	CASSRPARGNYGYTF